This TCR beta chain comes out of a study of OX40 agonist ivuxolimab in advanced cancers. Background on the study: Partial responses were recorded for three patients, including one with hepatocellular carcinoma and two with cutaneous melanoma. Overall study findings and caveats: The study did not work out the antigen specificity of the expanded peripheral T cells. Clonal expansion from baseline to week 6 occurred in both CD4+ and CD8+ T cells.

As regards this clone: Its specificity is unknown.

The CDR3 has 15 amino acids. CDR1 MNHEY and CDR2 SVGAGI come from the germline V gene. V was pared by 6 bases and J by 4 bases, with 10 bases of the junction left unmatched. Sequencing used immunoSEQ multiplex PCR; TCRdb keeps in-frame clones, though not all of them. The profile shows about 110,000 clones, approximately 90% of them singletons. The rearrangement uses TRBV6-5 and TRBJ1-2, with 8 positions matching TRBD1. The TCR was taken from an adult with an advanced solid tumor such as melanoma, head and neck, liver or kidney cancer. The sequenced sample was CD4+ or CD8+ T cells sorted from blood, obtained in a trial of the OX40 agonist ivuxolimab. The CDR3: CASRSAQGEGYGYTF. In DNA, the CDR3 is TGTGCCAGCAGATCTGCACAGGGGGAAGGCTATGGCTACACCTTC.